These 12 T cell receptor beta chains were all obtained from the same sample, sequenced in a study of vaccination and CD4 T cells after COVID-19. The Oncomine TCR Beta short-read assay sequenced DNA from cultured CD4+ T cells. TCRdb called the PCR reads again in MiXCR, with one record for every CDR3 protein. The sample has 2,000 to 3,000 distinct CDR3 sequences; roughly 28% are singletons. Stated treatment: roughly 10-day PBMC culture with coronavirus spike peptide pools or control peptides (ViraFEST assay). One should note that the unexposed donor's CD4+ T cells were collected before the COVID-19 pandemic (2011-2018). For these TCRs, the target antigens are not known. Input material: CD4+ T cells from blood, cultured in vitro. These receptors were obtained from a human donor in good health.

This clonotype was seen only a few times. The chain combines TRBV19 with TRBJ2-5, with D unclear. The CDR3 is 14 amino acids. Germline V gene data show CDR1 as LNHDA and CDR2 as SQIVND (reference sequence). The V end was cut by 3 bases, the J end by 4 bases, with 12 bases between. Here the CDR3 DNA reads TGTGCCAGTAGTATGTCTCTAGGCGGAGAGACCCAGTACTTC. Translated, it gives CASSMSLGGETQYF.

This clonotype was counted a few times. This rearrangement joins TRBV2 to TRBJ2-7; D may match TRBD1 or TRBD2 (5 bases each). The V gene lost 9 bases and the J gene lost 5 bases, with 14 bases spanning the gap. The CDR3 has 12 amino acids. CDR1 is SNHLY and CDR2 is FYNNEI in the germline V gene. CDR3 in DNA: TGTGCCAGGGGCGGGCAGGGCCACGAGCAGTACTTC. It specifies CARGGQGHEQYF.

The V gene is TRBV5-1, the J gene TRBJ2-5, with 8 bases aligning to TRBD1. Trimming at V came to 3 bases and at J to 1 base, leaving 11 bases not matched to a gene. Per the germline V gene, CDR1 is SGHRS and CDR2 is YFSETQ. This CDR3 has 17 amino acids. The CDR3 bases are TGCGCCAGCAGCTCCACTCAGGGGGCTGGGAGCCAAGAGACCCAGTACTTC. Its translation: CASSSTQGAGSQETQYF.

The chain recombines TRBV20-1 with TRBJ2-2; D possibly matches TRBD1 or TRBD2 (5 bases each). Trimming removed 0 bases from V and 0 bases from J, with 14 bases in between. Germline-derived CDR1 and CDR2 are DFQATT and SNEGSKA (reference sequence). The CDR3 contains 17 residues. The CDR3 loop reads CSARDGTGITNTGELFF. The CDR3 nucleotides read TGCAGTGCTAGAGACGGGACGGGGATTACGAACACCGGGGAGCTGTTTTTT.

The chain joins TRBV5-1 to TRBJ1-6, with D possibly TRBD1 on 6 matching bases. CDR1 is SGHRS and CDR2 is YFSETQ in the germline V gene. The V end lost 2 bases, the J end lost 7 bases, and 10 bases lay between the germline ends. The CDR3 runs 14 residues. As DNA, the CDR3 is TGCGCCAGCAGCTTTGGACAGTCAAATTCACCCCTCCACTTT. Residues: CASSFGQSNSPLHF.

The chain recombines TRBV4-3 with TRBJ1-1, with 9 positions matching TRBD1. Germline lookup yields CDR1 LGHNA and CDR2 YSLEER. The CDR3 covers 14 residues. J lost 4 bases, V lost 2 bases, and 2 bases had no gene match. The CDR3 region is CASSQSTGGTEAFF. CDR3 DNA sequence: TGCGCCAGCAGCCAATCGACAGGGGGCACTGAAGCTTTCTTT.

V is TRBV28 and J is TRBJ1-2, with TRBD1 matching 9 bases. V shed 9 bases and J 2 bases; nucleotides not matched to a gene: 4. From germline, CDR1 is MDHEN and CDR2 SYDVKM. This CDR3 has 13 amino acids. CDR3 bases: TGTGCCAGTAGGGACAGGGAGAACTATGGCTACACCTTC. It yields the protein CASRDRENYGYTF.

The CDR3 region has the DNA TGCGCCAGCAGCTTGGGGAAAGGGACCTACGAGCAGTACTTC. Translation gives CASSLGKGTYEQYF. The chain carries TRBV5-1 and TRBJ2-7; D not resolved. Trimming removed 0 bases at V and 2 bases at J, with 9 bases between. The V gene's germline CDR1 is SGHRS and CDR2 YFSETQ. The length of the CDR3 is 14 residues.

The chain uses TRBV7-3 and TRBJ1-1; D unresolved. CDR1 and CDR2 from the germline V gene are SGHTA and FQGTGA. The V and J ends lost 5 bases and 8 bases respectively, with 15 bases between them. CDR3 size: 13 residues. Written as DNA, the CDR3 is TGTGCCAGCAGCCGGATTAGTCAGTCCGAAGCTTTCTTT. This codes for CASSRISQSEAFF.

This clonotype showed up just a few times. The CDR3 DNA is TGTGCCAGTAGTATAGATAGTGGGACCGGGGAGCTGTTTTTT. Its translation: CASSIDSGTGELFF. The chain employs TRBV19 and TRBJ2-2; no firm D call. V was cut by 0 bases and J by 5 bases, with 7 bases left in between. Germline lookup yields CDR1 LNHDA and CDR2 SQIVND (reference sequence). The CDR3 extends over 14 amino acids.

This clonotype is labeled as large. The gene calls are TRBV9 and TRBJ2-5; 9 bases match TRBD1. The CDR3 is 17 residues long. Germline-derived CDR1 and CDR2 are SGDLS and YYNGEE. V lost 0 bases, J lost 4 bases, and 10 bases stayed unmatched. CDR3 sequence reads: CASSVATVPGQGETQYF. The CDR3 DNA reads TGTGCCAGCAGCGTAGCGACCGTCCCGGGACAGGGAGAGACCCAGTACTTC. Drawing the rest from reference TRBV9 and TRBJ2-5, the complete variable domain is DSGVTQTPKHLITATGQRVTLRCSPRSGDLSVYWYQQSLDQGLQFLIQYYNGEERAKGNILERFSAQQFPDLHSELNLSSLELGDSALYFCASSVATVPGQGETQYFGPGTRLLVL.

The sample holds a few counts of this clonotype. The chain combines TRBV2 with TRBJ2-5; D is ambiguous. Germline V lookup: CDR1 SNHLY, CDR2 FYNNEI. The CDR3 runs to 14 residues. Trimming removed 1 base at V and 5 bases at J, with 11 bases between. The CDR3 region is CASSEGSIMETQYF. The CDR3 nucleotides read TGTGCCAGCAGTGAAGGTAGCATAATGGAGACCCAGTACTTC.